The 8 T cell receptor beta chains below come from one sample, sequenced in a study of shared clonotypes between healthy human individuals. Clones were sequenced by immunoSEQ multiplex PCR, and TCRdb holds only the in-frame ones, with some missing. The sample shows some 1 million clones, 65% to 80% of them seen only once. Sequences were obtained from memory CD4+ T cells sorted from blood. Subset specified: CD45RA-negative fraction. These receptors all stem from a man between 18 and 35 years old in good health.

V gene TRBV7-2 combines with J gene TRBJ1-3; D not certain. Germline loops: CDR1 SGHTA, CDR2 FQGNSA. V was clipped by 8 bases and J by 4 bases, with 18 bases between them. The CDR3 length is 15 residues. This CDR3 is CASSRDSRAGNTIYF. The CDR3 coding sequence is TGTGCCAGCTCCCGGGATTCACGGGCGGGAAACACCATATATTTT.

The chain has TRBV7-9 and TRBJ1-3; the D gene is possibly TRBD1 (6 bases). The CDR3 has 15 amino acids. V lost 2 bases and J lost 0, with 8 bases in between. Germline CDR1 reads SEHNR; CDR2 reads FQNEAQ (reference sequence). The CDR3 sequence is CASSLNRDSGNTIYF. The DNA for the CDR3 is TGTGCCAGCAGCTTAAACAGGGACTCTGGAAACACCATATATTTT.

The V call is TRBV7-8, the J call TRBJ2-5, with a tentative D call TRBD2 (5 bases). The CDR3 loop spans 14 amino acids. Germline loops: CDR1 SGHVS, CDR2 FQNEAQ. Trimming cost V 1 base and J 5 bases, with 11 bases left between them. The CDR3 reads CASSLGAGYETQYF. DNA for the CDR3: TGTGCCAGCAGCTTAGGGGCGGGTTACGAGACCCAGTACTTC.

The chain joins TRBV10-3 to TRBJ2-1; 15 bases fit TRBD2. Germline assignment: CDR1 ENHRY and CDR2 SYGVKD. The CDR3 is made up of 20 amino acids. V was pared by 5 bases and J by 0 bases, with 11 bases of the junction left unmatched. CDR3 nucleotides: TGTGCCATCAGTTTGGGGACTAGCGGGAGGCAAATAACCTCCTACAATGAGCAGTTCTTC. It specifies CAISLGTSGRQITSYNEQFF.

The chain has TRBV30 and TRBJ1-1, with D unresolved. CDR3 length equals 12 residues. V was pared by 4 bases and J by 8 bases, with 14 bases between. Germline V gives CDR1 GTSNPN, CDR2 SVGIG (reference sequence). This chain's CDR3 is CAWKAGRTEAFF. For the CDR3, the DNA is TGTGCCTGGAAGGCAGGCCGAACGGAAGCTTTCTTT.

The chain combines TRBV7-9 with TRBJ2-5, with no clear D. The CDR3 is made up of 15 amino acids. Trimming shortened V by 1 base and J by 2 bases, and 11 bases separated the two germline ends. Germline CDR1 is SEHNR and CDR2 is FQNEAQ (reference sequence). This chain's CDR3 is CASSLVVGTQETQYF. Written as DNA, the CDR3 is TGTGCCAGCAGCTTAGTGGTGGGCACGCAAGAGACCCAGTACTTC.

This chain links TRBV7-8 with TRBJ2-3; D might be TRBD2 (6 bases). Between the trimmed V and J ends, which lost 5 bases and 2 bases, there was a span of 20 bases. CDR1 SGHVS and CDR2 FQNEAQ come from the germline V gene. This CDR3 contains 17 residues. CDR3 bases: TGTGCCAGCAGCCCACGGACCTCAGCGGGCCTCACAGATACGCAGTATTTT. It specifies CASSPRTSAGLTDTQYF.

The V gene is TRBV2, the J gene TRBJ1-4, with D possibly matching TRBD1 (6 bases). V gave up 7 bases and J gave up 3 bases, with 21 bases separating them. CDR1 and CDR2 from the germline V gene are SNHLY and FYNNEI. The CDR3 contains 17 residues. The CDR3 loop reads CASTWPGRGRANEKLFF. DNA for the CDR3: TGTGCCAGCACATGGCCCGGAAGGGGGAGGGCTAATGAAAAACTGTTTTTT.